This T cell receptor (beta chain) was observed in a study of T cell repertoires in cytomegalovirus infection. Overall study: Epitope selection comprised recently identified HLA-C-restricted CMV epitopes and well-studied HLA-B-restricted CMV epitopes.

MiXCR was run by TCRdb on the reads, yielding one entry per CDR3 protein. The sample consists of fewer than 1,000,000 distinct CDR3 sequences, around 29% of them appearing once. With regard to this clonotype: Its antigen is unidentified.

This TCR came from a human donor in good health (CMV status not recorded). Some clones in this sample may be carry-over from other donors' samples. The input for sequencing was cultured CD8+ T cells from PBMCs, taken from culture after CMV antigen stimulation.

CDR3 nucleotide sequence: TGTGCCAGCAGTACAATTCAGGACAGCCAAGAGACCCAGTACTTC. Its protein is CASSTIQDSQETQYF. The V call is TRBV12-3 or TRBV12-4, the J call TRBJ2-5, with D possibly being TRBD1 (6 bases). The CDR3 has 15 residues. With 5 bases removed from V and 1 base from J, the gap between germline ends came to 14 bases.